The text below deals with one T cell receptor (beta chain). Its cognate antigen is unknown. V was pared by 6 bases and J by 3 bases, with 19 bases between. Germline lookup yields CDR1 SEHNR and CDR2 FQNEAQ (reference sequence). The CDR3 has 16 residues. The data stem from a study of cytomegalovirus exposure and HLA in healthy donors. About the study: For the approximately 400 genotyped donors, 75% to 90% fell within the Caucasian-associated ancestry cluster. Study-wide results and caveats: In a later analysis, compared with equally common non-associated chains, HLA-associated beta chains were more expanded.

While unrecorded immune exposures were likely, the donors were nominally healthy when sampled. It was with 60 Vbeta and 13 Jbeta primers that the PCR ran. TCRdb's table, derived via immunoSEQ multiplex PCR, lists solely in-frame clones and lacks some. Of under 150,000 clones detected, about a tenth appear once; the ten largest clones hold less than 2%. The TCR comes from a male donor in good health and CMV-seronegative. The sample taken for sequencing was PBMCs. V and J are TRBV7-9 and TRBJ2-3; possible D gene TRBD1, 7 bases. As DNA, the CDR3 is TGTGCCAGCAGTCCGACAGGGAGGATGAGGACAGATACGCAGTATTTT. Amino acid sequence: CASSPTGRMRTDTQYF.